Reported below is one T cell receptor beta chain. Antigen unknown. The Oncomine TCR Beta short-read assay generated sequence data from the DNA of cultured CD4+ T cells. Cultured CD4+ T cells yielded the extracted genomic DNA. Using its own MiXCR run on the PCR reads, TCRdb lists one record per CDR3 protein. The data hold tens of thousands of distinct CDR3 sequences, with about 51% observed a single time. These data belong to a study of vaccination and CD4 T cells after COVID-19. Turning to the study itself: Sampling after COVID took place at a median of about 91 days (range 35 to 161) following diagnosis.

Treatment noted: approximately nine-day PBMC culture with coronavirus spike peptide pools or control peptides (ViraFEST assay). The source of this sequence is a human donor who had recovered from COVID-19. The sample consisted of CD4+ T cells from blood, cultured in vitro.

In nucleotides, the CDR3 is TGCAGTGCTAATTTAGCGGGAGGGCGAGATGAGCAGTTCTTC. Protein sequence: CSANLAGGRDEQFF. The J gene is TRBJ2-1, the V gene TRBV20-1; 11 bases are shared with TRBD2. With V trimmed by 4 bases and J by 8 bases, 7 bases remained unmatched. The CDR3 sequence is 14 residues long. CDR1 and CDR2 (germline): DFQATT, SNEGSKA (reference sequence).